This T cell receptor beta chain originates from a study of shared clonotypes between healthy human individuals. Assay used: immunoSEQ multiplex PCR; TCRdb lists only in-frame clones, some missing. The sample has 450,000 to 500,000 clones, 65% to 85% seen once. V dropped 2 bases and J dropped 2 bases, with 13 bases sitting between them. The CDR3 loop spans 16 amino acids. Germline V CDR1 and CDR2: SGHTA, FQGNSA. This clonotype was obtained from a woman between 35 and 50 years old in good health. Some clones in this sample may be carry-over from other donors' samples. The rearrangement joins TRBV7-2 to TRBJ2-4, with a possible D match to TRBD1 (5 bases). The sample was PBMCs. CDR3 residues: CASSLRRVGSKNIQYF. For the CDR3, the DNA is TGTGCCAGCAGCTTACGCAGGGTCGGATCCAAAAACATTCAGTACTTC. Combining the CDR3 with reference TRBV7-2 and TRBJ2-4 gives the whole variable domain GAGVSQSPSNKVTEKGKDVELRCDPISGHTALYWYRQSLGQGLEFLIYFQGNSAPDKSGLPSDRFSAERTGGSVSTLTIQRTQQEDSAVYLCASSLRRVGSKNIQYFGAGTRLSVL.